This entry is about one T cell receptor beta chain. Its matching antigen is unknown. PCR amplification relied on 60 Vbeta primers (plus 13 Jbeta primers). Measured with immunoSEQ multiplex PCR; TCRdb has only the in-frame clones, and not every one. This sample has about 61,000 clones, with around 89% found just once. These data belong to a study of cytomegalovirus exposure and HLA in healthy donors. J was trimmed by 4 bases and V by 4 bases; bases with no gene match: 11. This CDR3 has 17 amino acids. Germline-derived CDR1 and CDR2 are MNHNS and SASEGT. Whole-study results and caveats: Rare sequences made up most TCRs, while some public TCRs were found in many donors.

V gene TRBV6-1 combines with J gene TRBJ1-5; 9 nucleotides line up with TRBD1. Specimen: PBMCs. This receptor was taken from a man aged 25-45 years in good health and CMV-seropositive. The chain's CDR3 is CASSARDRVRENQPQHF. CDR3 DNA sequence: TGTGCCAGCAGTGCACGGGACAGGGTAAGGGAAAATCAGCCCCAGCATTTT.